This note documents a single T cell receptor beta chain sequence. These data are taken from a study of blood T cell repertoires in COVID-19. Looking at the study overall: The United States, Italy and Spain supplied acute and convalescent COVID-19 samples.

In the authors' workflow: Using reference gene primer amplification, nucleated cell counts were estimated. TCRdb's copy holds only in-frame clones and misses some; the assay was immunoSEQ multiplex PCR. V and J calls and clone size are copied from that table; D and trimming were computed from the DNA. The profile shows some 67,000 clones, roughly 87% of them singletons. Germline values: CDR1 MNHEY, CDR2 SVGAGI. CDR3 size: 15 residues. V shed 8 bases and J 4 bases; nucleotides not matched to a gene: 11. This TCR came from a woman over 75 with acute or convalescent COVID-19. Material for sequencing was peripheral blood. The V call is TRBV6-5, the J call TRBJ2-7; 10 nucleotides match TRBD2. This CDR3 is CASETGLARAYEQYF. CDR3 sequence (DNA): TGTGCCAGCGAAACGGGACTAGCGAGGGCGTACGAGCAGTACTTC.